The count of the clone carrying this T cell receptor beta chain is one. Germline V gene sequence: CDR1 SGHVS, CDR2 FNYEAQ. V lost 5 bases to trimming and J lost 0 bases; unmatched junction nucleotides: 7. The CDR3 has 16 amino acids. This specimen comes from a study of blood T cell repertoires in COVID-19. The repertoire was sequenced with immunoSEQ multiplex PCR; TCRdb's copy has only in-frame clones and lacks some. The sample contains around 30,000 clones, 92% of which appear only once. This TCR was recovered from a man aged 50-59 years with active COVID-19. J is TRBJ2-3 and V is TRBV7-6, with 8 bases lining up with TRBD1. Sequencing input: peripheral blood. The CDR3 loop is CASSGRTGSSTDTQYF. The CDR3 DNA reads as TGTGCCAGCAGCGGCCGGACAGGGTCAAGCACAGATACGCAGTATTTT.